The entry below gives a single T cell receptor beta chain sequence along with its context. Its antigen is not yet known. No clone much larger than this one lies a single base away; base qualities are absent. Libraries were made using the immunoSEQ multiplex PCR assay. A mixture of 60 forward primers for TCR Vbeta segments and 13 reverse primers for TCR Jbeta segments was used in the multiplex PCR. Amplification of the CDR3 region of rearranged TCR beta genes was performed with a multiplex PCR assay on genomic DNA. The Illumina HiSeq System was used to sequence the amplified TCR beta libraries as 87-base-pair reads. As for how the authors treated the data: A later analysis counted about 82 million unique TCR beta chains across the 550 to 800 repertoires, and 9.5 million to 11 million of these chains were shared by at least two donors. A nearest-neighbor algorithm error-corrected the raw reads and collapsed the reads into unique sequences, merging closely related sequences to remove PCR and sequencing errors. To assign V, D and J gene segments, CDR3 sequences were aligned to IMGT reference sequences. For a sequence to be retained, a match of at least six nucleotides to both a V gene segment and a J gene segment was required. A rearrangement counted as productive if the CDR3 had no stop codons and remained in frame with V and J, and every other rearrangement counted as non-productive. CDR3 was defined by IMGT convention, running from the second conserved V-encoded cysteine to the conserved J-encoded phenylalanine. Sequences without an unambiguous match to a single V gene segment were excluded from the earlier analysis of over 500 of the donors. In an earlier analysis of roughly 600 of the donors, a V segment was called functional when productive rearrangements were above 56.7%, and segregating when the standard deviation between donors exceeded 5%. A statistical classification framework was developed to diagnose cytomegalovirus status using the catalog of TCR beta chain sequences. A later analysis assigned V and J genes by comparing TCR nucleotide sequences with IMGT/GENE-DB human TR gene sequences. Using the TCRdist pipeline, a later analysis assigned CDR3 sequences along with most-parsimonious VDJ recombination scenarios. A later analysis defined each TCR beta chain by its CDR3 amino acid sequence plus V-gene family, and excluded reads lacking a unique V-gene family. As a way to deal with suspected cross-contamination and a sequencing artifact, a later analysis dropped 450 to 600 nucleotide sequences that were highly shared and had low generation probability. A later analysis calculated a clonal expansion index for each public chain from normalized within-repertoire ranks of inferred template counts. A later analysis computed generation probabilities with a VDJ recombination model fitted to out-of-frame rearrangements, and checked the results against IGoR. A later analysis scored TCR-TCR, TCR-HLA and TCR-CMV co-occurrence with hypergeometric tests, applying a repertoire-size bias correction to TCR pairs. False discovery rates were estimated in a later analysis by permuting HLA or CMV assignments 20 times. A later analysis grouped co-occurring TCRs with DBSCAN, adding TCRdist sequence similarity when clustering within HLA-allele-positive subsets. Repertoires with fewer than 30,000 or more than 120,000 public chains were left out of co-occurrence clustering, as were about five repertoires with anomalous nucleotide sharing. Drawn from immuneACCESS, this table holds only the in-frame rearrangements with V and J called that TCRdb kept. Clones are partly lost; checked studies trace under half to an unresolved V gene and leave the rest unexplained. D and trimming were read from the DNA, whereas the V and J calls and clone size are those reported in that table. This sample lists some 170,000 clones; 82% were detected once. Clones ranked in the top ten supply roughly 0.99% of the sample.

The entry originates in a study of cytomegalovirus exposure and HLA in healthy donors (dated by TCRdb to the late 2010s). Some background on the complete study: An earlier analysis of more than 550 of the donors reported approximately 260 Gb of sequence data and 95 million to 130 million unique TCR beta sequences obtained from approximately 180 million T cells. Alongside the repertoire data, information on donor age, sex, ethnicity and CMV serostatus was compiled. The number of typed donors differed by locus: about 629-630 for A, B, C, DRB1 and DQB1; some 540 for DQA1; 606 for DPA1; and approximately 450 for DPB1. In addition to the first cohort of several hundred subjects, a separate validation cohort of around 110 different subjects was used. Every discovery cohort repertoire had been produced on one sequencing platform. Genome-wide SNP genotypes for about 65% of the 666 donors were used in a later genetic analysis, which treated that subset as a discovery cohort. The study aimed to test whether signatures of past pathogen exposure could be identified by cataloging public T cell receptors. In a later analysis, previously published TCR beta repertoires from 666 donors were re-analyzed and high-resolution HLA genotyping was added so that TCR occurrence patterns could be studied. HLA typing included class I and class II loci at four-digit resolution. An early release that covered 500 to 800 HLA-typed donors contained approximately 290 gigabases of sequencing data and 75 million to 100 million unique TCR sequences. In an earlier analysis of 587 of the donors, high-throughput TCR beta sequencing was used to judge whether each TCR beta V gene segment behaved as functional or pseudogenic. A handful of DR-DQ haplotypes were handled as single units for association and clustering because linkage in the cohort was strong. Rather than using new phenotypic data, the later analysis identified candidate immune exposures from TCR beta sequences and from how often those sequences occurred across donors. The genetic ancestry cluster associated with self-reported Caucasian donors included 81% of the 398 genotyped donors. On average, roughly 240,000 unique TCR beta nucleotide sequences were sequenced per donor among 398 genotyped donors of the cohort, with about 17% of those sequences being non-productive. The study combined high-throughput TCR immunosequencing, statistical association of individual TCRs with disease status, and machine learning to predict cytomegalovirus infection status. Using immunosequencing, the study profiled T cell repertoires from fewer than 850 subjects and related those repertoires to cytomegalovirus serostatus.

Including cysteine and phenylalanine, the CDR3 has 15 amino acids. Only the CDR3 DNA is retained, 45 bases long and in frame from the first base. CDR1 SGHRS and CDR2 YFSETQ are derived from the germline V gene. V loses 0 bases at its end and J loses 11 bases; junction bases beyond the gene matches: 6. General findings and caveats noted by the study authors: The study gave a list of 150 to 200 TCR beta chains associated with cytomegalovirus. Linkage disequilibrium might explain the correlated functional status among segregating V segments, but an unknown experimental factor could not be ruled out. The 87-base-pair reads could not distinguish some IMGT-functional V segments, including TRBV6-2 and TRBV6-3, so those segments were excluded. Presence/absence analyses assumed roughly uniform sequencing depth across donors, an assumption that may not hold. When HLA alleles, especially DR and DQ, strongly co-occurred, attributing TCR associations to individual alleles was difficult. A further reported finding was that TCR beta sequences accurately predicted the HLA-A and HLA-B alleles for most subjects in the first cohort. In a later analysis, HLA-associated TCR beta chains were found to be more clonally expanded and to have lower generation probabilities than equally common non-associated chains. The authors suggested that the approach could potentially be extended to other disease states and immunological phenotypes. Three of the identified cytomegalovirus-associated TCR beta chains were confirmed in vitro to be specific for cytomegalovirus antigens. While some public TCRs were present in many individuals, most TCR sequences turned up only very rarely across donors. In a later genetic analysis, fewer N-insertions in productive TCRs were reported among donors in an Asian-associated ancestry cluster than the approximately 630-donor mean. Only TCR beta chains were sequenced in this cohort, and the absence of alpha or paired-chain data limited detectable features. In an earlier analysis of 587 of the donors, most TCR beta V segments appeared in productive rearrangements about 87% or about 30% of the time, broadly matching IMGT annotations. Most CMV-associated TCR beta chains appeared to be HLA-restricted in a later analysis, and the HLA associations seemed to be driven largely by CMV exposure. Because counts were too low, under 20 rarely observed V segments, including chromosome 9 orphons, were left out of the earlier analysis of about 620 of the donors. A later analysis associated 15,000 to 20,000 TCR beta sequences with specific HLA alleles at a false discovery rate of 0.05. A cluster of highly shared sequence variants was judged likely to represent a technical artifact of the sequencing pipeline. Several of the top co-occurrence clusters appeared to be linked to parvovirus B19, influenza, CMV and Epstein-Barr virus, according to a later analysis. An association between a missense DCLRE1C variant and V-gene and J-gene trimming of TCR beta chains was found in a later genetic analysis and replicated in an independent cohort. Cytomegalovirus status was reported to be diagnosed by the classifier with high specificity and sensitivity in both the original and validation cohorts. According to a later analysis, TCR association rates differed among HLA loci, with DRB1 alleles showing the most associated TCRs and HLA-C alleles showing the fewest. The only immune exposure information available for the cohort was CMV serostatus. Because HLA typing was missing for some donors at each locus, association tests included only the typed subset.

The cohort comprised some 730 healthy bone marrow donors. At the time of sampling, every cohort member was nominally healthy, though immune exposures that went unrecorded were likely present. The donor was CMV seropositive and belonged to the group of about 290 seropositive cohort members. A peripheral blood sample was provided by each donor, and peripheral blood mononuclear cells were used for TCR beta sequencing. Genomic DNA extraction from the blood cell samples was performed with the Qiagen DNeasy Blood Extraction Kit. The V and J segments used are TRBV5-1 and TRBJ1-6; 9 junctional bases match TRBD1. Sample: PBMCs. The sequence derives from a girl aged 2 to 10 in good health and CMV-seropositive. The CDR3 here reads CASSLAGTGRAPLHF. The sequence in DNA is TGCGCCAGCAGCTTGGCCGGGACAGGGAGGGCACCCCTCCACTTT.